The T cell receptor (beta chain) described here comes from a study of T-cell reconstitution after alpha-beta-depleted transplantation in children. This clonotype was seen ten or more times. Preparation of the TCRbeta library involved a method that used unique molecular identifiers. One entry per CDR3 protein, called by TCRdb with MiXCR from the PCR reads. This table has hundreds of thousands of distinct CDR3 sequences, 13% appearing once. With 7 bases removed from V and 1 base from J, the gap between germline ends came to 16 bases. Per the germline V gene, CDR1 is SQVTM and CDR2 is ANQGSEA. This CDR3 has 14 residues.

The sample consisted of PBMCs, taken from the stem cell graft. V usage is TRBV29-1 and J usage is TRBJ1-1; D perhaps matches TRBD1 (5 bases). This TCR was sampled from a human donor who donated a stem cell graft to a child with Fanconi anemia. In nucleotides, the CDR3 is TGCAGCGGCATCTCAGGGTCAGGGAACACTGAAGCTTTCTTT. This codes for CSGISGSGNTEAFF. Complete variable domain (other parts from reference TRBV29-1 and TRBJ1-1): SAVISQKPSRDICQRGTSLTIQCQVDSQVTMMFWYRQQPGQSLTLIATANQGSEATYESGFVIDKFPISRPNLTFSTLTVSNMSPEDSSIYLCSGISGSGNTEAFFGQGTRLTVV.